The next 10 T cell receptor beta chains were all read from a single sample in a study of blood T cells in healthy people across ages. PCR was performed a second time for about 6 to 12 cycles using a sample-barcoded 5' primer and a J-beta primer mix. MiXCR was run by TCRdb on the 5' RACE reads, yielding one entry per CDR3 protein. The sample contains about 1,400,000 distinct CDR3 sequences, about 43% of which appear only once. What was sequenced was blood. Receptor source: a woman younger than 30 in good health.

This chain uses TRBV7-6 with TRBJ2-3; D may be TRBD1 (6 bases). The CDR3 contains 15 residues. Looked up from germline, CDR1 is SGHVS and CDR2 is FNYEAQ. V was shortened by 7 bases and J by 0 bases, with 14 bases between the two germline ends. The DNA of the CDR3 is TGTGCCAGCACCCGAGGGGGTGCTAGCACAGATACGCAGTATTTT. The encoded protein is CASTRGGASTDTQYF.

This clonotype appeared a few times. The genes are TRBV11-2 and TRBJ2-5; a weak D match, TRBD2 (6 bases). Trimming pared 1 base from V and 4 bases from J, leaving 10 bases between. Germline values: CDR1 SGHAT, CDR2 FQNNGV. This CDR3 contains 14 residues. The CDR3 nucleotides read TGTGCCAGCAGCTTAGGTCTAGCGCCAGAGACCCAGTACTTC. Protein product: CASSLGLAPETQYF.

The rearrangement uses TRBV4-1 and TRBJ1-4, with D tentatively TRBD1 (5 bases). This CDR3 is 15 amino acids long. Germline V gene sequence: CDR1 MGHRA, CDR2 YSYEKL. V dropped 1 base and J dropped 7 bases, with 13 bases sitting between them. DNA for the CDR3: TGCGCCAGCAGCCAAGCCCAGGTGGGGGTTGAAAAACTGTTTTTT. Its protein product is CASSQAQVGVEKLFF.

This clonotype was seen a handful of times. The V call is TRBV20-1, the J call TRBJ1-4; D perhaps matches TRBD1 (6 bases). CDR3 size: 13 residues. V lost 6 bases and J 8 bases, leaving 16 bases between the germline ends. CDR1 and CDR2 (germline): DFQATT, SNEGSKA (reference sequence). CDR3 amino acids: CSAHRESREKLFF. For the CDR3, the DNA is TGCAGTGCCCACAGGGAGAGTCGGGAAAAACTGTTTTTT.

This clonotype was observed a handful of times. The CDR3 region has the DNA TGTGCCAGCACCGACGCGGGGTTGAGCAATCAGCCCCAGCATTTT. This codes for CASTDAGLSNQPQHF. This rearrangement joins TRBV12-3 or TRBV12-4 to TRBJ1-5; D uncertain. CDR3 size: 15 residues. V shed 7 bases and J shed 1 base, with 14 bases lying between them.

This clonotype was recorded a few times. In DNA, the CDR3 is TGCGCCAGCAGCCCCCAGTGGGAAAACATTCAGTACTTC. Protein product: CASSPQWENIQYF. The rearrangement uses TRBV5-1 and TRBJ2-4; D uncertain. The germline V gene encodes CDR1 SGHRS and CDR2 YFSETQ. V lost 4 bases and J lost 5, with 10 bases in between. The CDR3 is 13 amino acids.

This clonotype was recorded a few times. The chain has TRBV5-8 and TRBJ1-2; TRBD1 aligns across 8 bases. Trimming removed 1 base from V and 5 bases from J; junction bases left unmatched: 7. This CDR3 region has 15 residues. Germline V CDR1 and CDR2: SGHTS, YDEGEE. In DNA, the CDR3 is TGTGCCAGCAGCTTGTCCCTGACAGGGGTTTATGGCTACACCTTC. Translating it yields CASSLSLTGVYGYTF.

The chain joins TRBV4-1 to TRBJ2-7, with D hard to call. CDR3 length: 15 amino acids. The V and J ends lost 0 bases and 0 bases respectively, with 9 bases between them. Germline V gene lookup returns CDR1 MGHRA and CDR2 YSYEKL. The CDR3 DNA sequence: TGCGCCAGCAGCCAAGAGGCAGGTAGCTCCTACGAGCAGTACTTC. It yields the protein CASSQEAGSSYEQYF.

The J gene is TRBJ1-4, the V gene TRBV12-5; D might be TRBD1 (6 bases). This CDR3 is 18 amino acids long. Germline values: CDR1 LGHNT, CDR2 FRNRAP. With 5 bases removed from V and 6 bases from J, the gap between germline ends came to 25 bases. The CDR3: CASGGGPSTGTEYEKLFF. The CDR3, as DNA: TGTGCTAGTGGTGGGGGCCCCTCCACCGGGACCGAGTATGAAAAACTGTTTTTT.

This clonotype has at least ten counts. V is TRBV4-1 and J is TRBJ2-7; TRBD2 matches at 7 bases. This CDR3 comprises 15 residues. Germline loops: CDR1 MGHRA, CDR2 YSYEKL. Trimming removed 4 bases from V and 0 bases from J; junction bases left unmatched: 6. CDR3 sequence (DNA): TGCGCCAGCAGCCCCCTAGCGGAGAGCTCCTACGAGCAGTACTTC. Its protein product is CASSPLAESSYEQYF.